This TCR beta chain was identified in a study of blood T cell repertoires in COVID-19. Study-level background: Spain, Italy and the United States supplied samples that represented acute and convalescent COVID-19. PBMCs, B-cell-depleted T cells, or T cells provided the cDNA or gDNA that made up the material.

The repertoire was sequenced with immunoSEQ multiplex PCR; TCRdb's copy has only in-frame clones and lacks some. The table records around 230,000 clones, approximately 82% of them present only once. Categorization into cohorts depended on clinical history that participants reported. V lost 6 bases, J lost 0 bases, and 9 bases stayed unmatched. The CDR3 spans 16 residues. CDR1 is ENHRY and CDR2 is SYGVKD in the germline V gene. The chain combines TRBV10-3 with TRBJ2-7, with TRBD1 matching 9 bases. Sequenced: PBMCs or T cells enriched from blood (not recorded which). This sequence originates from a middle-aged man who had recovered from COVID-19. DNA of the CDR3: TGTGCCATCAGCGATCTCGGACAGGGGCCCTCCTACGAGCAGTACTTC. Its translation: CAISDLGQGPSYEQYF.